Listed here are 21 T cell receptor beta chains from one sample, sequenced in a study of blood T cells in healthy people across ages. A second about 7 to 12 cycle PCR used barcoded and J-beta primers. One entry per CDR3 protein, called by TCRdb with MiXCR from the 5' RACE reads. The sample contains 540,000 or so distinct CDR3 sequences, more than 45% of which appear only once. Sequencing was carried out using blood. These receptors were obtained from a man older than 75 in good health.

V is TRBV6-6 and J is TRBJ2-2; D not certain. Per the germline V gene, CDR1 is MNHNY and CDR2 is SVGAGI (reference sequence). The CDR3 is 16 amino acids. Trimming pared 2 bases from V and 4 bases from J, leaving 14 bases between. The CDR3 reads CASSYERGSGTGELFF. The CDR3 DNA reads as TGTGCCAGCAGTTACGAACGTGGGTCGGGCACCGGGGAGCTGTTTTTT.

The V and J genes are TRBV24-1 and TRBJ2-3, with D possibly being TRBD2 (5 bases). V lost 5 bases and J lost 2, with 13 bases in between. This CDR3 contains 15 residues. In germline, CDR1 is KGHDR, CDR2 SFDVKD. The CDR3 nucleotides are TGTGCCACCAGTGTGGAGAGCGGTGCCACAGATACGCAGTATTTT. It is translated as CATSVESGATDTQYF.

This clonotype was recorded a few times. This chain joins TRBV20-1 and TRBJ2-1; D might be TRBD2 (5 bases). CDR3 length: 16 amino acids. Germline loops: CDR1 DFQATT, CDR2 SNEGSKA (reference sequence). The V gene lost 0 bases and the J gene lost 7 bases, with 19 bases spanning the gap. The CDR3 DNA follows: TGCAGTGCTAGAGATCGGGCCGGGTCTTCGGGGAATGAGCAGTTCTTC. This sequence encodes CSARDRAGSSGNEQFF.

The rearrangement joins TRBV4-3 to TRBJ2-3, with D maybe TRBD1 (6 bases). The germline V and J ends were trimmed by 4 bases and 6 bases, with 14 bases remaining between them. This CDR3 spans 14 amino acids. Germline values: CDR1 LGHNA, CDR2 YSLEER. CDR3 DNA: TGCGCCAGCAGCCTAGGACAGAGGGACGATACGCAGTATTTT. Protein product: CASSLGQRDDTQYF.

CDR3 amino acids: CASSLPEVVYGYTF. The CDR3 DNA is TGTGCCAGCAGCCTCCCGGAAGTAGTCTATGGCTACACCTTC. The chain has TRBV7-9 and TRBJ1-2; D uncertain. From germline, CDR1 is SEHNR and CDR2 FQNEAQ (reference sequence). The CDR3 length is 14 residues. Trimming took off 5 bases at V and 4 bases at J, with 14 bases between the two ends. The full variable domain, with the rest looked up from reference TRBV7-9 and TRBJ1-2, is DTGVSQNPRHKITKRGQNVTFRCDPISEHNRLYWYRQTLGQGPEFLTYFQNEAQLEKSRLLSDRFSAERPKGSFSTLEIQRTEQGDSAMYLCASSLPEVVYGYTFGSGTRLTVV.

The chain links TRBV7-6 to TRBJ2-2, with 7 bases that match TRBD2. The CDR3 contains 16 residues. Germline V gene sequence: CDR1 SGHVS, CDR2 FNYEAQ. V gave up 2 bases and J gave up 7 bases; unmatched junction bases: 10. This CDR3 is CASSLFLAATGGELFF. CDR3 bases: TGTGCCAGCAGCTTATTCCTAGCGGCAACGGGCGGGGAGCTGTTTTTT.

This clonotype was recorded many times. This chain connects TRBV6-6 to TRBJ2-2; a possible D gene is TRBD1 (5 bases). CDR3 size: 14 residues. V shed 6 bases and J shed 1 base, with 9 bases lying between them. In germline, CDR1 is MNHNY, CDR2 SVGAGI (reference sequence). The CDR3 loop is CASRRDRNTGELFF. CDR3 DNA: TGTGCCAGCAGGCGAGACAGGAACACCGGGGAGCTGTTTTTT.

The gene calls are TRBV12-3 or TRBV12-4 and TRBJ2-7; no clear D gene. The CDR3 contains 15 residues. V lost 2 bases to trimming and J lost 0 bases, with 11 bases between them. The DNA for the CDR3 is TGTGCCAGCAGTTTAATGGGCAACAGCTCCTACGAGCAGTACTTC. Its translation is CASSLMGNSSYEQYF.

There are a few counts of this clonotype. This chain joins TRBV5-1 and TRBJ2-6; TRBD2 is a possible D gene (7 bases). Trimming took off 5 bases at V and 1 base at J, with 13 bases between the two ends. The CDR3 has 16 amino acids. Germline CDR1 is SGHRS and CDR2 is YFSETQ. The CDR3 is CASRAGHQSGANVLTF. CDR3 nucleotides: TGCGCCAGCAGAGCGGGACACCAATCTGGGGCCAACGTCCTGACTTTC.

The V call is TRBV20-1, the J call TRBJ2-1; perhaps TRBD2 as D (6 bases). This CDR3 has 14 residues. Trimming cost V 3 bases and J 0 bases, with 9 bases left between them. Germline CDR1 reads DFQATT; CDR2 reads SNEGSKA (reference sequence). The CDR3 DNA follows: TGCAGTGCTAGCCCTAGCGCCTCCTACAATGAGCAGTTCTTC. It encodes CSASPSASYNEQFF.

The CDR3 sequence is CASSVLGDTEAFF. Here the CDR3 DNA reads TGTGCCAGCAGCGTACTGGGGGACACTGAAGCTTTCTTT. This chain connects TRBV9 to TRBJ1-1, with a weak D call TRBD1 (5 bases). The CDR3 runs 13 residues. V gave up 1 base and J gave up 3 bases, with 7 bases separating them. Germline V gene data show CDR1 as SGDLS and CDR2 as YYNGEE.

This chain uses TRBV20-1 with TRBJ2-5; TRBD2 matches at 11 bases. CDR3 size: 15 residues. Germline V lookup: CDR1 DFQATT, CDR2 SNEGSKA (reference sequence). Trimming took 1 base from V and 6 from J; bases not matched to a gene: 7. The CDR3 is CSARGMTSGAQTQYF. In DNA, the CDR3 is TGCAGTGCTAGAGGCATGACTAGCGGGGCACAGACCCAGTACTTC.

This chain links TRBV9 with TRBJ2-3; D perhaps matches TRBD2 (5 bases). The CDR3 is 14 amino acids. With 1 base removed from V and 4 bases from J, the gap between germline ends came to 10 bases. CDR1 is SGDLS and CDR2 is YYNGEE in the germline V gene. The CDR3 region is CASSVSSFSDTQYF. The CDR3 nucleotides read TGTGCCAGCAGCGTATCTAGCTTCTCAGATACGCAGTATTTT.

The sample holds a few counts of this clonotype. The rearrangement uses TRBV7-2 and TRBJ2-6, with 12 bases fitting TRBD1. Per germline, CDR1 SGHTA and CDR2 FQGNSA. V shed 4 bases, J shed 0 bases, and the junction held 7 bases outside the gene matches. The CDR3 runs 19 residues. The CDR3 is CASSSRRDRGPSGANVLTF. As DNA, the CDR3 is TGTGCCAGCAGCTCACGCCGGGACAGGGGGCCCTCTGGGGCCAACGTCCTGACTTTC.

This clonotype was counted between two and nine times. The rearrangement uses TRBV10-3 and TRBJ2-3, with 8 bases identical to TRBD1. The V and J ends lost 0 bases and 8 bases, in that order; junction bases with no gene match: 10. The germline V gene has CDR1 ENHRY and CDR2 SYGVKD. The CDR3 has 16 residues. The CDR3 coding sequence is TGTGCCATCAGTGAGTCGACTTTGACAGGGGAGTCTACGCAGTATTTT. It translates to CAISESTLTGESTQYF.

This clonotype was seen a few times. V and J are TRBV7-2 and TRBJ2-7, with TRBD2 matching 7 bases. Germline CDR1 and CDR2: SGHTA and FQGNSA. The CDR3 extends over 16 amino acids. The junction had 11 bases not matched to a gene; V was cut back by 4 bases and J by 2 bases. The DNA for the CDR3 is TGTGCCAGCAGCTATGAAGGGGCTAGCGGCGCCTACGAGCAGTACTTC. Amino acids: CASSYEGASGAYEQYF.

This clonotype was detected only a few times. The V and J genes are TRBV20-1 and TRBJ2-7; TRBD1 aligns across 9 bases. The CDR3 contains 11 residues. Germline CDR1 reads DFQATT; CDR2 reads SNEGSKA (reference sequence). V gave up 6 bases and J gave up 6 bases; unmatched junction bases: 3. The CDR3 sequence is CSARQGGEQYF. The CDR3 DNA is TGCAGTGCGAGACAGGGGGGCGAGCAGTACTTC.

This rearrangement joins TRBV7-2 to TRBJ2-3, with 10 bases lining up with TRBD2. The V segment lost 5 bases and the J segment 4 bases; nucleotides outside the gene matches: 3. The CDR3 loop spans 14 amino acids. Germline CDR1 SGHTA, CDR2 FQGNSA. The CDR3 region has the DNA TGTGCCAGCAGCAGCGGGAGGGCCTCAGATACGCAGTATTTT. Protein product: CASSSGRASDTQYF.

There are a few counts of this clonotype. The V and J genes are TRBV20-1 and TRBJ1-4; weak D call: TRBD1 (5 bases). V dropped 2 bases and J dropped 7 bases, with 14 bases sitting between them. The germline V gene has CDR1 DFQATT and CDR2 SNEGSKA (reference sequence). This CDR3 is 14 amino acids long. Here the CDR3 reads CSARRGDGGEKLFF. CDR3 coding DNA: TGCAGTGCTAGAAGAGGGGATGGGGGTGAAAAACTGTTTTTT.

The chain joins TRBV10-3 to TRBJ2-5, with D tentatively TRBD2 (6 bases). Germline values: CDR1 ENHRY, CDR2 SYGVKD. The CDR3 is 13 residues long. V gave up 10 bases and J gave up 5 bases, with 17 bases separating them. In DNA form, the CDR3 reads TGTGCCACCCAAGAGGGACTTAGGGAGACCCAGTACTTC. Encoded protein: CATQEGLRETQYF.

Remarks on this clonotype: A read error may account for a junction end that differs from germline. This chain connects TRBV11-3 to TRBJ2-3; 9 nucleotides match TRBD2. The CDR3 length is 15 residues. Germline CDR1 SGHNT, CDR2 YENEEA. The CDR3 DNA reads TGTACCAGCAGCTTAGGGACTAGCTGGGCAGATACGCAGTATTTT. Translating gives CTSSLGTSWADTQYF.